This entry lists 16 T cell receptor beta chains sequenced from one sample in a study of blood T cell repertoires in COVID-19. Using immunoSEQ multiplex PCR, the repertoire was profiled, and TCRdb retains in-frame clones only, with some absent. The sample records some 230,000 clones, around 82% being singletons. Input material: peripheral blood. The receptor source for this set is a woman aged 60-75 years with acute or convalescent COVID-19.

The chain has TRBV5-4 and TRBJ2-3, with 7 nucleotides matching TRBD2. The V gene end was trimmed by 0 bases and the J gene end by 6 bases; junction bases not matched to a gene: 10. Germline V gives CDR1 SGHNT, CDR2 YYREEE (reference sequence). CDR3 length: 16 amino acids. The CDR3 DNA reads as TGTGCCAGCAGCTTGGGCGGGGGACCGCTCAGGGATACGCAGTATTTT. Its translation: CASSLGGGPLRDTQYF.

The rearrangement joins TRBV5-6 to TRBJ1-3; maybe TRBD1 (6 bases). Looked up from germline, CDR1 is SGHDT and CDR2 is YYEEEE. V dropped 0 bases and J dropped 13 bases, with 14 bases sitting between them. This CDR3 is built from 13 residues. CDR3 residues: CASSLASAQGIYF. CDR3 sequence (DNA): TGTGCCAGCAGCTTGGCCTCGGCGCAGGGGATATATTTT. The variable domain in full, completed from reference TRBV5-6 and TRBJ1-3, reads DAGVTQSPTHLIKTRGQQVTLRCSPKSGHDTVSWYQQALGQGPQFIFQYYEEEERQRGNFPDRFSGHQFPNYSSELNVNALLLGDSALYLCASSLASAQGIYFGEGSWLTVV.

This clone was seen a single time. The chain combines TRBV24-1 with TRBJ1-2; D is ambiguous. The V and J ends lost 11 bases and 6 bases respectively, with 12 bases between them. CDR1 and CDR2 (germline): KGHDR, SFDVKD. The CDR3 contains 11 residues. The CDR3 region has the DNA TGTGCCATCGAGGGTTTCGATGGCTACACCTTC. This encodes CAIEGFDGYTF.

This CDR3 is CASSLHPTGLFDEQFF. The CDR3 bases are TGTGCCAGCAGCTTACACCCGACCGGACTTTTCGATGAGCAGTTCTTC. V gene TRBV7-9 combines with J gene TRBJ2-1; a possible D gene is TRBD2 (5 bases). Germline V lookup: CDR1 SEHNR, CDR2 FQNEAQ (reference sequence). The germline V and J ends were trimmed by 2 bases and 8 bases, with 19 bases remaining between them. CDR3 size: 16 residues.

The chain joins TRBV9 to TRBJ2-5; 8 bases line up with TRBD1. V dropped 6 bases and J dropped 5; count of bases not matched to a gene: 12. Germline CDR1 is SGDLS and CDR2 is YYNGEE. This CDR3 has 15 amino acids. This chain's CDR3 is CASNPGQGVLETQYF. CDR3 coding DNA: TGTGCCAGCAATCCAGGACAGGGTGTCCTCGAGACCCAGTACTTC.

V gene TRBV21-1 combines with J gene TRBJ2-1; no check of the table's D call, TRBD2, against the DNA was made. TRBV21-1 is designated a pseudogene. The CDR3 totals 16 residues. The CDR3 sequence: CASSNIQAGGNNEQFF. CDR3 nucleotide sequence: TGTGCCAGCAGCAACATTCAAGCGGGGGGTAACAATGAGCAGTTCTTC.

J is TRBJ2-7 and V is TRBV6-1; TRBD1 agrees at 9 bases. The CDR3 consists of 14 residues. The trim removed 3 bases at V and 5 bases at J, leaving 5 bases unmatched. Germline V gives CDR1 MNHNS, CDR2 SASEGT. CDR3 in amino acids: CASSDPDRGNEQYF. Written as DNA, the CDR3 is TGTGCCAGCAGTGATCCGGACAGGGGTAACGAGCAGTACTTC.

CDR3 DNA sequence: TGTGCCAGCAGCGTAGCTCCGTTGAACACTGAAGCTTTCTTT. Encoded protein: CASSVAPLNTEAFF. The V and J genes are TRBV9 and TRBJ1-1; D is undetermined. Deletions cut 0 bases from V and 0 bases from J, with 6 bases between. The CDR3 length is 14 residues. Germline V gene sequence: CDR1 SGDLS, CDR2 YYNGEE.

This chain connects TRBV6-6 to TRBJ2-7; D gene unclear. Deletions cut 7 bases from V and 0 bases from J, with 13 bases between. Germline CDR1 and CDR2: MNHNY and SVGAGI (reference sequence). The CDR3 has 14 residues. CDR3 nucleotide sequence: TGTGCCAGCAACCAAGCCCCGAGCTCCTACGAGCAGTACTTC. Encoded protein: CASNQAPSSYEQYF.

The chain carries TRBV24-1 and TRBJ2-7; 8 bases agree with TRBD2. The CDR3 runs 14 residues. After removal of 9 bases from V and 2 bases from J, the junction contained 8 bases not matched to a gene. CDR1 and CDR2 from the germline V gene are KGHDR and SFDVKD. CDR3 in DNA: TGTGCCACCCTTATTCGGGGGGGTCCCTACGAGCAGTACTTC. Protein sequence: CATLIRGGPYEQYF.

This chain joins TRBV25-1 and TRBJ1-2; maybe TRBD1 (5 bases). Trimming pared 3 bases from V and 7 bases from J, leaving 15 bases between. The germline CDR1 and CDR2 sequences are MGHDK and SYGVNS. The CDR3 runs to 14 residues. The CDR3 nucleotides read TGTGCCAGCAGTGAGGCAGGGATCCATCCTGGCTACACCTTC. Its protein product is CASSEAGIHPGYTF.

This sequence joins TRBV24-1 and TRBJ2-3, with D possibly TRBD2 on 6 matching bases. CDR3 length: 13 amino acids. CDR1 and CDR2 from the germline V gene are KGHDR and SFDVKD. Deletions cut 5 bases from V and 3 bases from J, with 8 bases between. In nucleotides, the CDR3 is TGTGCCACCAGTGTGGGGGGAACAGATACGCAGTATTTT. This gives the protein CATSVGGTDTQYF.

This sequence joins TRBV4-1 and TRBJ1-6; D not certain. The CDR3 runs 16 residues. In germline, CDR1 is MGHRA, CDR2 YSYEKL. The V end was cut by 1 base, the J end by 7 bases, with 14 bases between. CDR3 DNA: TGCGCCAGCAGCCAAGTAACAGTTTTAGGAAATTCACCCCTCCACTTT. Translating it yields CASSQVTVLGNSPLHF.

This clone was picked up one time. The chain carries TRBV19 and TRBJ2-3, with 14 bases matching TRBD2. CDR3 length: 16 residues. V trimming: 5 bases; J trimming: 8 bases; junction bases outside the gene matches: 9. Germline assignment: CDR1 LNHDA and CDR2 SQIVND (reference sequence). The CDR3 nucleotides read TGTGCCAGTAGTCCCCGACTAGCGGGGGGGCGAGGTACGCAGTATTTT. It yields the protein CASSPRLAGGRGTQYF.

The rearrangement joins TRBV2 to TRBJ1-1; possibly TRBD1 for D (6 bases). V was clipped by 9 bases and J by 1 base, with 12 bases between them. This CDR3 has 13 amino acids. Germline V lookup: CDR1 SNHLY, CDR2 FYNNEI. The CDR3 DNA reads as TGTGCCAGTACAGGGCTTGGGAACACTGAAGCTTTCTTT. Protein product: CASTGLGNTEAFF.

The chain recombines TRBV9 with TRBJ2-7; TRBD1 matches at 9 bases. After removal of 3 bases from V and 0 bases from J, the junction contained 4 bases not matched to a gene. CDR1 is SGDLS, CDR2 YYNGEE, per germline. The CDR3 has 15 amino acids. The CDR3 is CASSGGTGISYEQYF. The CDR3 DNA reads TGTGCCAGCAGCGGGGGGACAGGGATCTCCTACGAGCAGTACTTC.